Presented here are 5 T cell receptor beta chains from one specimen sequenced in a study of T cell changes during pregnancy in multiple sclerosis (dated by TCRdb to the late 2010s). Library creation used the immunoSEQ multiplex PCR assay. The table was pulled from immuneACCESS by TCRdb, which kept in-frame rearrangements only. Such tables lose some clones; where checked, under half of the loss comes from unresolved V genes, and the rest has no known cause. The sample table records tens of thousands of clones; 80% to 95% of these occur just once. 1.5% to 2% of the sample goes to the ten largest clones. This material consisted of peripheral blood, taken in the first trimester of pregnancy. All receptors come from a female donor in good health, enrolled as a control in a pregnancy study.

This chain joins TRBV2 and TRBJ2-1, with no clear D. CDR1 is SNHLY and CDR2 is FYNNEI in the germline V gene. This CDR3 has 11 amino acids. V shed 9 bases and J shed 13 bases, with 16 bases lying between them. The DNA of the CDR3 is TGTGCCAGTCGCCCTTTCGGCGGACAGTTCTTC. Its translation: CASRPFGGQFF.

The rearrangement uses TRBV13 and TRBJ1-3; unclear D gene. The CDR3 extends over 15 amino acids. Germline lookup yields CDR1 PRHDT and CDR2 FYEKMQ (reference sequence). V was cut by 5 bases and J by 4 bases, with 15 bases left in between. CDR3 sequence: CASSGSGMAGNTIYF. As DNA, the CDR3 is TGTGCCAGCAGCGGTTCAGGAATGGCGGGAAACACCATATATTTT.

This clone was counted at least ten times. The chain has TRBV4-2 and TRBJ1-4; D ambiguous. Germline V gene data show CDR1 as LGHNA and CDR2 as YNFKEQ. The CDR3 runs to 16 residues. V dropped 0 bases and J dropped 8 bases, with 16 bases sitting between them. As DNA, the CDR3 is TGTGCCAGCAGCCAAGATCGGGCGGGTGCCACGGAAAAACTGTTTTTT. Translated, it gives CASSQDRAGATEKLFF.

The chain combines TRBV6-5 with TRBJ2-7; weak D call: TRBD1 (6 bases). Germline CDR1 reads MNHEY; CDR2 reads SVGAGI. V gave up 2 bases and J gave up 2 bases, with 10 bases separating them. This CDR3 contains 14 residues. The CDR3 nucleotides are TGTGCCAGCAGTTACCCCTGGGGGCCCTACGAGCAGTACTTC. Encoded protein: CASSYPWGPYEQYF.

This chain uses TRBV7-2 with TRBJ1-1; possible D gene TRBD1, 6 bases. V lost 6 bases to trimming and J lost 1 base, with 9 bases between them. The CDR3 sequence is 13 residues long. The germline gives CDR1 SGHTA, CDR2 FQGNSA. The CDR3 protein is CASRRQENTEAFF. In nucleotides, the CDR3 is TGTGCCAGCAGACGACAGGAGAACACTGAAGCTTTCTTT.